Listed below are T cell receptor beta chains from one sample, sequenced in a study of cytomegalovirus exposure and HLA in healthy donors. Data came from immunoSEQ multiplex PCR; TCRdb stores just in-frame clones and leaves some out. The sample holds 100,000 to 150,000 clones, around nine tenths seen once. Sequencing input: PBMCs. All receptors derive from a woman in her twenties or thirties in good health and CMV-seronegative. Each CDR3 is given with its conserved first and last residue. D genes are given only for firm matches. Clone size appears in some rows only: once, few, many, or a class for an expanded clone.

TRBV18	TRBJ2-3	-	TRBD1	TGTGCCAGCTCCACCGGACCCCCCGGACAGGGGGTTGGGCCGGATACGCAGTATTTT	CASSTGPPGQGVGPDTQYF
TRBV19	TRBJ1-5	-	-	TGTGCCACAGGGGCTTATAGCAATCAGCCCCAGCATTTT	CATGAYSNQPQHF
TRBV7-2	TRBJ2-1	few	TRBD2	TGTGCCAGCAGCTTACTGGGACTATCCTACAATGAGCAGTTCTTC	CASSLLGLSYNEQFF
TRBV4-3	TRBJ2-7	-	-	TGCGCCAGCAGCCGGCCCCCCGAGGGATTCCCCTACGAGCAGTACTTC	CASSRPPEGFPYEQYF
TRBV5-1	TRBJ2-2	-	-	TGCGCCAGCAGCCCAATGGGGAGCACCGGGGAGCTGTTTTTT	CASSPMGSTGELFF
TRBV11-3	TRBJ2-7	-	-	TGTGCCAGCAGCTTAACTTCCTCCGGGGAGCAGTACTTC	CASSLTSSGEQYF
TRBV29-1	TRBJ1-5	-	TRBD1	TGCAGCGTACCCGGGACAGGGGGAAGGAATCAGCCCCAGCATTTT	CSVPGTGGRNQPQHF
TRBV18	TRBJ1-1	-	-	TGTGCCAGCTCACTCAGGGATGGGACTGAAGCTTTCTTT	CASSLRDGTEAFF
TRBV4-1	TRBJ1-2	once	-	TGCGCCAGCAGCCACGACAGGAACTATGGCTACACCTTC	CASSHDRNYGYTF
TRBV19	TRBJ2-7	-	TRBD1	TGTGCCAGTAGTACCCGACGGGACAGGTCCTACGAGCAGTACTTC	CASSTRRDRSYEQYF
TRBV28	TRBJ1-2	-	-	TGTGCCAGCAGTTTATCAGACAGGTCACCCTATGGCTACACCTTC	CASSLSDRSPYGYTF
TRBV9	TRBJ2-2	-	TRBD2	TGTGCCAGCAGCCCCGGGACTAGCGGGAGATCGAACACCGGGGAGCTGTTTTTT	CASSPGTSGRSNTGELFF
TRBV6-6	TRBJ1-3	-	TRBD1	TGTGCCAGCGGGGGACAGGTGATCTCTGGAAACACCATATATTTT	CASGGQVISGNTIYF
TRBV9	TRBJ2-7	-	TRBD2	TGTGCCAGCAGCGTAGGGGGTGGGGGGCTAGCGGGGGAGAAGTACTTC	CASSVGGGGLAGEKYF
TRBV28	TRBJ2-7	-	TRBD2	TGTGCCAGCAGTTTCACTAGCGGTTGGAACTACGAGCAGTACTTC	CASSFTSGWNYEQYF
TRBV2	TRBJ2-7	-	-	TGTGCCAGCAGCCGGACAGACTCCTACGAGCAGTACTTC	CASSRTDSYEQYF
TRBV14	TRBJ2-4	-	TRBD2	TGTGCCAGCAGGACTAGCGGGGGAGCCAAAAACATTCAGTACTTC	CASRTSGGAKNIQYF
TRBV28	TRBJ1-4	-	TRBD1	TGTGCCAGCAGTTTACTATGGGACAGCAATGAAAAACTGTTTTTT	CASSLLWDSNEKLFF
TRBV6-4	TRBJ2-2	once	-	TGTGCCAGCAGTGACTGGGCTAGCCGACCAGATACCACCGGGGAGCTGTTTTTT	CASSDWASRPDTTGELFF
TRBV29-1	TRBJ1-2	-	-	TGCAGCGTTAGCCAGGCTTATGGCTACACCTTC	CSVSQAYGYTF
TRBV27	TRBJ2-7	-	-	TGTGCCAGCAGTTTGTCAGGATCCTACGAGCAGTACTTC	CASSLSGSYEQYF
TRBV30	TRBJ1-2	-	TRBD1	TGTGCCTGGAGGACAGGGGTCTATGGCTACACCTTC	CAWRTGVYGYTF
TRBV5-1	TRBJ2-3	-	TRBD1	TGCGCCAGCAGCCCTCGTCCGGGACAGCGCACAGATACGCAGTATTTT	CASSPRPGQRTDTQYF
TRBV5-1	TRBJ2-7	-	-	TGCGCCAGCAGCTTGGCACAGGGGAGGTACGAGCAGTACTTC	CASSLAQGRYEQYF
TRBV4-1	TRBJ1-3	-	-	TGCGCCAGCAGCCCGGCCGGGGTAGGGCTCTCTGGAAACACCATATATTTT	CASSPAGVGLSGNTIYF
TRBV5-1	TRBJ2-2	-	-	TGCGCCAGCAGCCCCCAGGTGAACACCGGGGAGCTGTTTTTT	CASSPQVNTGELFF
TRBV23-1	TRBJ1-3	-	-	TGCGCCAGCTTTAGTCCCCGGGGTCTAACGGGAAACACCATATATTTT	CASFSPRGLTGNTIYF
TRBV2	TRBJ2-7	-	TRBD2	TGTGCCAGCAGTGAAGAACGGGGGGGTGAGCAGTACTTC	CASSEERGGEQYF
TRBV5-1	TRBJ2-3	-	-	TGCGCCAGCAGCTTGGCAGGGGCTTCAGCAGATACGCAGTATTTT	CASSLAGASADTQYF
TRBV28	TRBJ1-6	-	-	TGTGCCAGCAGTCTTTCGGGGATCAGGGGTTCCTATAATTCACCCCTCCACTTT	CASSLSGIRGSYNSPLHF
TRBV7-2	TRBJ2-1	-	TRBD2	TGTGCCAGCAGCTTCGGACTAGCGGGGGGGCTTGAGCAGTTCTTC	CASSFGLAGGLEQFF
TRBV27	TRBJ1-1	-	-	TGTGCCAGCAGACGTCAGGCTGACACTGAAGCTTTCTTT	CASRRQADTEAFF
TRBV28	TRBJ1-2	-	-	TGTGCCAGCACCTTGGGGGGGCCGGACTATGGCTACACCTTC	CASTLGGPDYGYTF
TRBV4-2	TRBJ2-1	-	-	TGTGCCAGCAGCCAAGATCGAAGCGGCAGCTCCTACAATGAGCAGTTCTTC	CASSQDRSGSSYNEQFF
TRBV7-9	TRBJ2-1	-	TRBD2	TGTGCCAGCAGCTTATCGGCGGGAGGGCCCCAAAAGGACCGATTCTTC	CASSLSAGGPQKDRFF
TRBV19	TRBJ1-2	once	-	TGTGCCAGTATCGGGGGTTTCGATGGCTACACCTTC	CASIGGFDGYTF
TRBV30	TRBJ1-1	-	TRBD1	TGTGCCTCCCGGGGACAGGGGGATTGGGTGACCACTGAAGCTTTCTTT	CASRGQGDWVTTEAFF